This record concerns one T cell receptor (beta chain) sequence. Its antigen remains unknown. The data derive from a study of T cell responses to AZD1222 COVID-19 vaccine. Regarding the study as a whole: Spike-wide vaccine-associated CD4 TCRs dominated at 160-218 and 743-854. Researchers took repertoire samples only after the peak T cell response had come. Most donors were white British, females outnumbered males, and clonal diversity was possibly underestimated. Reportedly, close to half of spike-specific TCRs are directed against unmutated variant regions.

The CDR3 has 14 amino acids. V lost 3 bases, J lost 0 bases, and 9 bases lay in between. CDR1 and CDR2 from the germline V gene are SGDLS and YYNGEE. Clones were read by immunoSEQ multiplex PCR, and TCRdb kept only the in-frame ones, dropping some. The sample has 100,000 to 150,000 clones; around 92% are singletons. The chain joins TRBV9 to TRBJ2-5; D may correspond to TRBD1 or TRBD2 (5 bases each). This receptor was taken from an adult in good health. Sequenced here: peripheral blood, sampled on day 0 of AZD1222 vaccination. The CDR3 here is CASSGGTNQETQYF. The DNA of the CDR3 is TGTGCCAGCAGCGGGGGGACGAACCAAGAGACCCAGTACTTC. Variable domain in full (rest from reference TRBV9 and TRBJ2-5): DSGVTQTPKHLITATGQRVTLRCSPRSGDLSVYWYQQSLDQGLQFLIQYYNGEERAKGNILERFSAQQFPDLHSELNLSSLELGDSALYFCASSGGTNQETQYFGPGTRLLVL.